The clone carrying this T cell receptor beta chain was counted only a few times. What it recognizes is unknown. From germline, CDR1 is MDHEN and CDR2 SYDVKM. V was trimmed by 7 bases and J by 5 bases, leaving 12 bases between them. The CDR3 has 13 amino acids. This sample is drawn from a study of beta chain features in type 1 diabetes. As for the study in general: All samples together contributed 100 million to 120 million sorted cells for examination.

General study results and limits: Type 1 diabetes patients had moderately but significantly shorter TCRB CDR3s in all four CD4+ subsets. Patients' naive, central memory and Treg TCRB repertoires seemed closer to one another than those of healthy donors.

Expressed TCRB transcripts got sequenced, as all isolated RNA was reverse transcribed. Here immunoSEQ multiplex PCR was the method, and the copy in TCRdb shows in-frame clones only, minus some. The sample carries 900,000 or so clones, roughly 16% recorded once. Central memory, naive, regulatory and stem cell-like memory CD4+ cells were sorted by CD45RO/CCR7/CD25/CD127/CD95/CD27. This TCR came from a woman between 18 and 29 years old in good health. The sample taken for sequencing was naive CD4+ T cells from blood. The chain links TRBV28 to TRBJ2-1, with D possibly being TRBD2 (6 bases). CDR3 bases: TGTGCCAGCACCAGCGGGTATAACAATGAGCAGTTCTTC. The encoded protein is CASTSGYNNEQFF.